This T cell receptor (beta chain) is drawn from a study of T cell repertoires in cytomegalovirus infection. Turning to the study itself: The public TCR beta signatures pointed to both CMV infection and matching HLA type.

A note on this clonotype: The antigen is not known. A much larger clone is a single base away; this may be a read error.

Via MiXCR, TCRdb re-called the reads, giving one row per CDR3 protein. Of around 280,000 distinct CDR3 sequences in the sample, roughly a tenth were seen once. Regarding the study as a whole: Accumulated public TCR beta family frequency recognized individuals carrying CMV together with the relevant HLA.

V lost 0 bases, J lost 2 bases, and 3 bases stayed unmatched. The CDR3 is 15 amino acids. The germline gives CDR1 DFQATT, CDR2 SNEGSKA (reference sequence). The sample taken for sequencing was PBMCs. This chain uses TRBV20-1 with TRBJ2-5; 10 positions match TRBD2. The receptor was derived from a human donor in good health (CMV status not recorded). Some clones in this sample may be carry-over from other donors' samples. CDR3 bases: TGCAGTGCTAGAGAGACTAGCGGGCGACAAGAGACCCAGTACTTC. Translating it yields CSARETSGRQETQYF.